These T cell receptor beta chains were read from a single sample in a study of vaccination and CD4 T cells after COVID-19. Their target antigens are unknown. TCRdb ran MiXCR on the PCR reads and lists one entry per CDR3 protein. Of some 8,400 distinct CDR3 sequences in the sample, over 60% are singletons; the top ten hold roughly 36%. The sequenced material came from CD4+ T cells from blood, cultured in vitro. These receptors came from a human donor who had recovered from COVID-19. Each CDR3 is given with its conserved first and last residue. Fields, in order: clone size, V gene, J gene, D gene, CDR3 DNA, CDR3 protein. A D gene is named only where the DNA matches it firmly. Not every row has a clone size; where given, it reads once, few, many or a size class.

abundance: NA
v_gene: TRBV28
j_gene: TRBJ1-5
d_gene: TRBD1
CDR3nt: TGTGCCAGCAGTTTACAGGGACAGGGGTTTCAGCCCCAGCATTTT
CDR3aa: CASSLQGQGFQPQHF

abundance: NA
v_gene: TRBV12-3/TRBV12-4
j_gene: TRBJ1-2
d_gene: TRBD1
CDR3nt: TGTGCCAGCAGGAGGGACAGGGGGCACTATGGCTACACCTTC
CDR3aa: CASRRDRGHYGYTF

abundance: few
v_gene: TRBV20-1
j_gene: TRBJ2-1
d_gene: NA
CDR3nt: TGCAGTGCAATAGGGTGGGGGCGGAGCTCCTACAATGAGCAGTTCTTC
CDR3aa: CSAIGWGRSSYNEQFF

abundance: few
v_gene: TRBV11-2
j_gene: TRBJ1-2
d_gene: TRBD1
CDR3nt: TGTGCCAGCAGCTCAGGGGGCGCGGGATTCGTCGGCTACACCTTC
CDR3aa: CASSSGGAGFVGYTF

abundance: NA
v_gene: TRBV7-9
j_gene: TRBJ2-7
d_gene: NA
CDR3nt: TGTGCCAGCAGTTTAACGGGACCTTCGGACGAGCAGTACTTC
CDR3aa: CASSLTGPSDEQYF

abundance: NA
v_gene: TRBV24-1
j_gene: TRBJ2-5
d_gene: NA
CDR3nt: TGTGCCACCAGTGATTTGTGGGGCGCGGAGACCCAGTACTTC
CDR3aa: CATSDLWGAETQYF

abundance: NA
v_gene: TRBV19
j_gene: TRBJ2-3
d_gene: NA
CDR3nt: TGTGCCAGTAGTACGGCCGTTGCAGATACGCAGTATTTT
CDR3aa: CASSTAVADTQYF

abundance: NA
v_gene: TRBV12-1
j_gene: TRBJ1-2
d_gene: NA
CDR3nt: TGTGCCAGCAGCGGAACGGACAGCTTCTATGGCTACACCTTC
CDR3aa: CASSGTDSFYGYTF

abundance: NA
v_gene: TRBV6-2/TRBV6-3
j_gene: TRBJ2-2
d_gene: TRBD2
CDR3nt: TGTGCCAGCAGAAGCGGGGGGACTATAGGAACCGGGGAGCTGTTTTTT
CDR3aa: CASRSGGTIGTGELFF

abundance: NA
v_gene: TRBV7-8
j_gene: TRBJ1-5
d_gene: NA
CDR3nt: TGTGCCAGCAGCTTAGAGTGGGGGCTGGATCAGCCCCAGCATTTT
CDR3aa: CASSLEWGLDQPQHF

abundance: NA
v_gene: TRBV18
j_gene: TRBJ2-1
d_gene: NA
CDR3nt: TGTGCCAGCTCACCACTGGCGGGGTCCTACAATGAGCAGTTCTTC
CDR3aa: CASSPLAGSYNEQFF

abundance: NA
v_gene: TRBV28
j_gene: TRBJ1-2
d_gene: TRBD1
CDR3nt: TGTGCCAGCAGCCCCCCGACAGGGAGCTATGGCTACACCTTC
CDR3aa: CASSPPTGSYGYTF

abundance: NA
v_gene: TRBV28
j_gene: TRBJ2-3
d_gene: TRBD2
CDR3nt: TGTGCCAGCAGTTTGGGGGGGAGAGCTAGCACAGATACGCAGTATTTT
CDR3aa: CASSLGGRASTDTQYF

abundance: NA
v_gene: TRBV19
j_gene: TRBJ2-4
d_gene: TRBD1
CDR3nt: TGTGCCAGTAGTGCCACAGGGGGCGCGGAAAACATTCAGTACTTC
CDR3aa: CASSATGGAENIQYF